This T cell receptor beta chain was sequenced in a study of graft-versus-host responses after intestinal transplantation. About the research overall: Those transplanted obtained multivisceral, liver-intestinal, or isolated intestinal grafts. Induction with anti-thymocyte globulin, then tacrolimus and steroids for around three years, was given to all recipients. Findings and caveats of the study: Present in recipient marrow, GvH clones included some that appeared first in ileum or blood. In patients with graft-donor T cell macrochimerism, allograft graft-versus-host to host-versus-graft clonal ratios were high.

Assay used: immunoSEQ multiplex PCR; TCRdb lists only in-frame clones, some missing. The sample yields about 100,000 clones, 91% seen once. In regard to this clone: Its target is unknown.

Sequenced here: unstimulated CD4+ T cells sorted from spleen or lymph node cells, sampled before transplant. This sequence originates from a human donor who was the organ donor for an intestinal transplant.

In DNA, the CDR3 is TGTGCCAGCAGCCCGAGCGGGAGCTATGGCTACACCTTC. Protein: CASSPSGSYGYTF. The V and J genes are TRBV9 and TRBJ1-2; D not resolved. CDR3 size: 13 residues. CDR1 SGDLS and CDR2 YYNGEE come from the germline V gene. V was trimmed by 4 bases and J by 4 bases, leaving 11 bases between them.